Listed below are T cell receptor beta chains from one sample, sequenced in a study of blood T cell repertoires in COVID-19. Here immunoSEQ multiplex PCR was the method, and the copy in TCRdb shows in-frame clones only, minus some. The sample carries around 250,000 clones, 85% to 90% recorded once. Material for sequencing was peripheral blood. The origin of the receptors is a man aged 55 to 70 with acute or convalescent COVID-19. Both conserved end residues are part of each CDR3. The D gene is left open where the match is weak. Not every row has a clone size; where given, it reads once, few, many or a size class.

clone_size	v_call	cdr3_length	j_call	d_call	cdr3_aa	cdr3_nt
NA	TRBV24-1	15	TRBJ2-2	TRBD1	CATSALDRGTGELFF	TGTGCCACCAGTGCGTTGGACAGGGGGACCGGGGAGCTGTTTTTT
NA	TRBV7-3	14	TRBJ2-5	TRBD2	CASSPIGGGETQYF	TGTGCCAGCAGTCCTATTGGGGGAGGGGAGACCCAGTACTTC
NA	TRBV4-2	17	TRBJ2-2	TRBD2	CASSLGLAGGNTGELFF	TGTGCCAGCAGTCTGGGACTAGCGGGAGGGAACACCGGGGAGCTGTTTTTT
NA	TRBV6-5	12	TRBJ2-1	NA	CASRDGHNEQFF	TGTGCCAGCAGGGATGGGCACAATGAGCAGTTCTTC
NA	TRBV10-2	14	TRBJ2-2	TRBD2	CASSVGTSAGELFF	TGCGCCAGCAGTGTCGGGACTAGCGCCGGGGAGCTGTTTTTT
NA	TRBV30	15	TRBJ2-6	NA	CAWSSHSSGANVLTF	TGTGCCTGGAGTTCACACAGCTCTGGGGCCAACGTCCTGACTTTC
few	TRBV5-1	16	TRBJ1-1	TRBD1	CASSPNQDRSNTEAFF	TGCGCCAGCAGCCCAAACCAGGACAGGAGTAACACTGAAGCTTTCTTT
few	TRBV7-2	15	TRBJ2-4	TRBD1	CASSFDRGLGDIQYF	TGTGCCAGCAGCTTCGACAGGGGGCTAGGTGACATTCAGTACTTC
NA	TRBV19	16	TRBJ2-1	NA	CASSNPRGEGGNEQFF	TGTGCCAGTAGTAACCCCCGGGGGGAGGGGGGTAACGAGCAGTTCTTC
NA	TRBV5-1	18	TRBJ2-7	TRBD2	CASSLAGLAGGHSYEQYF	TGCGCCAGCAGCTTGGCCGGTCTAGCGGGAGGCCACTCCTACGAGCAGTACTTC
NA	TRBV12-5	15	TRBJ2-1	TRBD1	CASGPGDRPYNEQFF	TGTGCTAGTGGCCCTGGGGACAGGCCCTACAATGAGCAGTTCTTC
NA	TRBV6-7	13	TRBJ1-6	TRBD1	CASYYRGRSPLHF	TGTGCCAGCTATTACAGGGGAAGATCACCCCTCCACTTT
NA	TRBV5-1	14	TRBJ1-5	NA	CASSWGVGNQPQHF	TGCGCCAGCAGCTGGGGGGTGGGCAATCAGCCCCAGCATTTT
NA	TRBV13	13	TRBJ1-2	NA	CASSLEGEGGYTF	TGTGCCAGCAGCTTAGAAGGGGAGGGTGGCTACACCTTC
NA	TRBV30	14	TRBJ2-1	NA	CASSQPRGYNEQFF	TGTGCCTCCTCGCAGCCAAGGGGCTACAATGAGCAGTTCTTC
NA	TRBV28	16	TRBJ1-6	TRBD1	CASSPTGSSYNSPLHF	TGTGCCAGCAGTCCGACAGGGAGCTCCTATAATTCACCCCTCCACTTT
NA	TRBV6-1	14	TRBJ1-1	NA	CASSESGDYTEAFF	TGTGCCAGCAGTGAATCGGGGGACTACACTGAAGCTTTCTTT
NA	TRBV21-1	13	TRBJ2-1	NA	CASSKCMTYEQFF	TGTGCCAGCAGCAAATGTATGACATATGAGCAGTTCTTC
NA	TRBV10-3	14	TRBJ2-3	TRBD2	CAISGREGTDTQYF	TGTGCCATCAGTGGGCGGGAGGGCACAGATACGCAGTATTTT
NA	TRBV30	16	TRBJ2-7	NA	CAWSRPLQGGPQEQYF	TGTGCCTGGAGTAGACCCTTACAGGGAGGGCCTCAGGAGCAGTACTTC
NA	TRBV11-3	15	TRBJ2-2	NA	CASSLVRGNTGELFF	TGTGCCAGCAGCTTAGTCAGGGGGAACACCGGGGAGCTGTTTTTT
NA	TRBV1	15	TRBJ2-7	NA	CTSSFPGLALYEQYF	TGCACCAGCAGCTTCCCGGGACTAGCTCTCTACGAGCAGTACTTC
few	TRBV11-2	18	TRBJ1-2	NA	CASSLDAALRLNGYGYTF	TGTGCCAGCAGCTTAGACGCGGCACTGCGGCTAAACGGCTATGGCTACACCTTC
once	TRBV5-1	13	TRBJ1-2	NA	CASSLDGNYGYTF	TGCGCCAGCAGCTTGGACGGGAACTATGGCTACACCTTC
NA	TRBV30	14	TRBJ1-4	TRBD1	CAWSVQGRSEKLFF	TGTGCCTGGAGTGTACAGGGGCGGTCCGAAAAACTGTTTTTT
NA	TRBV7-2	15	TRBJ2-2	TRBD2	CASSPHSGRGGELFF	TGTGCCAGCAGCCCCCACAGCGGGAGGGGCGGGGAGCTGTTTTTT
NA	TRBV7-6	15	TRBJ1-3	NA	CASSTPLSSGNTIYF	TGTGCCAGCAGCACGCCCTTGAGCTCTGGAAACACCATATATTTT
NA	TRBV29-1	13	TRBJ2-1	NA	CSRAGSSYNEQFF	TGCAGCCGCGCGGGGAGCTCCTACAATGAGCAGTTCTTC
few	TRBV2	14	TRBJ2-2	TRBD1	CASREGGPTGELFF	TGTGCCAGCAGGGAAGGGGGCCCCACCGGGGAGCTGTTTTTT
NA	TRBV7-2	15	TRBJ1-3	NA	CASSPGRYSGNTIYF	TGTGCCAGCAGCCCTGGTCGCTACTCTGGAAACACCATATATTTT
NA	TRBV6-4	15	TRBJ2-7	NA	CASSSDCFFSYEQYF	TGTGCCAGCAGTTCGGACTGTTTTTTCTCCTACGAGCAGTACTTC
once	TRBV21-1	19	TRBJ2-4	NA	CASSKVGKGADRAKNIQYF	NA
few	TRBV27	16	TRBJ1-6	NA	CASSFGEWSYNSPLHF	TGTGCCAGCAGTTTCGGGGAGTGGTCCTATAATTCACCCCTCCACTTT
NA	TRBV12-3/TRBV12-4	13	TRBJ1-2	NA	CASSLGSAYGYTF	TGTGCCAGCAGTTTAGGCAGCGCCTATGGCTACACCTTC
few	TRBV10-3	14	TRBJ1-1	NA	CAIRGAPVNTEAFF	TGTGCCATCAGGGGGGCCCCGGTGAACACTGAAGCTTTCTTT
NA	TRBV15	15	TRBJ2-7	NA	CATSREAGFSYEQYF	TGTGCCACCAGCAGAGAGGCAGGCTTCTCCTACGAGCAGTACTTC
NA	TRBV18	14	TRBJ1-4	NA	CASSPGQDNEKLFF	TGTGCCAGCTCACCTGGACAAGACAATGAAAAACTGTTTTTT
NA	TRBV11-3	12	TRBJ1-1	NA	CASSLEYTEAFF	TGTGCCAGCAGCTTAGAATATACTGAAGCTTTCTTT
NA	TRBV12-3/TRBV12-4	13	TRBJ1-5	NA	CASSFNSNQPQHF	TGTGCCAGCAGTTTTAATAGCAATCAGCCCCAGCATTTT
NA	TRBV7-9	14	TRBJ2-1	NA	CASSKTTGHNEQFF	TGTGCCAGCAGCAAAACCACGGGTCACAATGAGCAGTTCTTC